The 20 T cell receptor beta chains in this list originate from one sample, sequenced in a study of response to subunit inactivated influenza vaccine. TCRdb analysed the RT-PCR reads with MiXCR anew, one entry per CDR3 protein. The sample lists roughly 150,000 distinct CDR3 sequences; approximately 11% were seen once. The sample consisted of non-naive T cells sorted from PBMCs, taken roughly 46 days after vaccination. The receptors here all came from a man aged 50-59 years who received an inactivated influenza vaccine.

This clonotype was seen a few times. The V call is TRBV2, the J call TRBJ2-7; D may match TRBD1 or TRBD2 (5 bases each). CDR1 is SNHLY, CDR2 FYNNEI, per germline. CDR3 size: 13 residues. V shed 6 bases and J shed 7 bases, with 16 bases lying between them. CDR3 sequence (DNA): TGTGCCAGCAGCCTAACAGGATCGGGAGAGCAGTACTTC. Protein: CASSLTGSGEQYF.

Notes on this clonotype: One end of the junction is discordant with germline, which a read error may explain. This chain links TRBV5-5 with TRBJ2-7; 12 bases agree with TRBD1. Germline CDR1 reads SGHKS; CDR2 reads YYEKEE (reference sequence). The CDR3 is made up of 14 amino acids. CDR3 amino acids: CACSGTGGAYEQYF. In nucleotides, the CDR3 is TGTGCCTGCAGCGGGACAGGGGGCGCCTACGAGCAGTACTTC.

In its sample, this clonotype was seen a few times. The chain couples TRBV6-5 to TRBJ2-7; D gene ambiguous. CDR1 MNHEY and CDR2 SVGAGI come from the germline V gene. The CDR3 sequence is 13 residues long. V lost 0 bases, J lost 3 bases, and 6 bases lay in between. CDR3 in DNA: TGTGCCAGCAGTTACTCAATTGGCTACGAGCAGTACTTC. It translates to CASSYSIGYEQYF.

This clonotype was seen a handful of times. The chain uses TRBV7-2 and TRBJ1-4; D not certain. The germline CDR1 and CDR2 sequences are SGHTA and FQGNSA. V shed 5 bases and J shed 8 bases, with 12 bases lying between them. The CDR3 runs 13 residues. The CDR3 nucleotides read TGTGCCAGCAGCGTAACGGCCCGGGAAAAACTGTTTTTT. It specifies CASSVTAREKLFF.

This chain connects TRBV3-1 to TRBJ2-3; 12 bases are shared with TRBD2. The CDR3 has 16 amino acids. The germline gives CDR1 LGHDT, CDR2 YNNKEL (reference sequence). V lost 4 bases to trimming and J lost 7 bases; unmatched junction nucleotides: 9. CDR3 sequence (DNA): TGTGCCAGCAGCCCCCAGGCTAGCGGGGGGGATTATACGCAGTATTTT. This translates into CASSPQASGGDYTQYF.

V is TRBV20-1 and J is TRBJ2-1; 7 nucleotides match TRBD2. The CDR3 runs to 14 residues. V was pared by 3 bases and J by 7 bases, with 9 bases of the junction left unmatched. Germline V gene data show CDR1 as DFQATT and CDR2 as SNEGSKA (reference sequence). The CDR3 DNA sequence: TGCAGTGCTAGCCCCGGGGGAGGGATTAATGAGCAGTTCTTC. It is translated as CSASPGGGINEQFF.

This clonotype has only a few counts. The chain recombines TRBV12-3 or TRBV12-4 with TRBJ2-5; the D gene is possibly TRBD1 (6 bases). V was pared by 0 bases and J by 3 bases, with 8 bases between. The CDR3 consists of 14 residues. CDR3 protein: CASSLARGEETQYF. CDR3 in DNA: TGTGCCAGCAGTTTAGCCAGGGGTGAAGAGACCCAGTACTTC.

This clonotype was seen more than once but under ten times. This chain uses TRBV29-1 with TRBJ2-1; D possibly corresponds to TRBD2 (5 bases). V dropped 2 bases and J dropped 10 bases, with 6 bases sitting between them. CDR3 length: 10 amino acids. Germline-derived CDR1 and CDR2 are SQVTM and ANQGSEA. CDR3 in DNA: TGCAGCGTTGAAACTAGAGAGCAGTTCTTC. This sequence encodes CSVETREQFF.

The CDR3 here is CASSHLGNLEDTQYF. CDR3 in DNA: TGTGCCAGCAGCCACCTAGGGAACTTAGAAGATACGCAGTATTTT. The V gene is TRBV14, the J gene TRBJ2-3; no reliable D call. The germline V and J ends were trimmed by 3 bases and 5 bases, with 15 bases remaining between them. Germline CDR1 reads SGHDN; CDR2 reads FVKESK. The CDR3 spans 15 residues.

This clonotype has a handful of counts. The genes are TRBV10-3 and TRBJ2-7, with a tentative D call TRBD2 (7 bases). Between the trimmed V and J ends, which lost 6 bases and 3 bases, there was a span of 15 bases. The V gene's germline CDR1 is ENHRY and CDR2 SYGVKD. CDR3 length: 14 residues. This CDR3 is CAIRGGGLNYEQYF. CDR3 coding DNA: TGTGCCATCAGGGGCGGGGGCTTAAACTACGAGCAGTACTTC.

This clonotype was picked up many times. The genes are TRBV5-1 and TRBJ2-7, with TRBD2 matching 7 bases. V shed 1 base and J 4 bases; nucleotides not matched to a gene: 2. This CDR3 comprises 13 residues. The germline V gene encodes CDR1 SGHRS and CDR2 YFSETQ. CDR3 nucleotide sequence: TGCGCCAGCAGCTTGCGCGGGAGTTACGAGCAGTACTTC. Its translation: CASSLRGSYEQYF.

This clonotype was counted ten times or more. The V call is TRBV12-3 or TRBV12-4, the J call TRBJ1-6; TRBD1 matches 8 bases. CDR3 length equals 13 residues. Trimming took 7 bases from V and 10 from J; bases not matched to a gene: 6. DNA of the CDR3: TGTGCCAGCACCCGGACAGGGTACTCACCCCTCCACTTT. It encodes CASTRTGYSPLHF.

This chain's CDR3 is CASSLALGGLAEAFF. In DNA form, the CDR3 reads TGTGCCAGCAGCTTAGCGTTGGGGGGGCTTGCTGAAGCTTTCTTT. The chain uses TRBV7-2 and TRBJ1-1; TRBD1 is a possible D gene (6 bases). The germline CDR1 and CDR2 sequences are SGHTA and FQGNSA. This CDR3 is 15 amino acids long. V lost 0 bases and J lost 6, with 14 bases in between.

This clonotype was detected ten times or more. The chain combines TRBV20-1 with TRBJ2-5; D is possibly TRBD2 (7 bases). Trimming took 6 bases from V and 7 from J, leaving 21 bases between them. This CDR3 comprises 14 residues. CDR1 DFQATT and CDR2 SNEGSKA come from the germline V gene (reference sequence). The CDR3 nucleotides are TGCAGTGCCCACAATGCGGGGGCAGGGGTGACCCAGTACTTC. Translated: CSAHNAGAGVTQYF.

This clonotype came up a few times. The gene calls are TRBV4-3 and TRBJ2-7, with a weak D call TRBD2 (6 bases). The CDR3 has 14 amino acids. Trimming took off 0 bases at V and 7 bases at J, with 13 bases between the two ends. Per germline, CDR1 LGHNA and CDR2 YSLEER. The CDR3 sequence is CASSQDQRGGEQYF. Written as DNA, the CDR3 is TGCGCCAGCAGCCAAGATCAACGGGGAGGAGAGCAGTACTTC.

V gene TRBV6-1 combines with J gene TRBJ1-1, with D hard to call. The CDR3 length is 14 residues. V gave up 2 bases and J gave up 5 bases, with 12 bases separating them. Germline CDR1 is MNHNS and CDR2 is SASEGT. This CDR3 reads CASSENSGKTEAFF. The CDR3 DNA reads TGTGCCAGCAGTGAAAATTCTGGGAAAACTGAAGCTTTCTTT.

The chain links TRBV4-3 to TRBJ2-2; no reliable D call. This CDR3 is 15 amino acids long. V lost 0 bases and J lost 5, with 10 bases in between. Per the germline V gene, CDR1 is LGHNA and CDR2 is YSLEER. In nucleotides, the CDR3 is TGCGCCAGCAGCCAAGAGGCGACCAGGACCGGGGAGCTGTTTTTT. Translating it yields CASSQEATRTGELFF.

This clonotype was seen ten or more times. V gene TRBV7-9 combines with J gene TRBJ2-1; 7 bases agree with TRBD2. CDR3 length: 15 residues. The V segment lost 0 bases and the J segment 4 bases; nucleotides outside the gene matches: 3. The germline V gene has CDR1 SEHNR and CDR2 FQNEAQ (reference sequence). CDR3 in amino acids: CASSLALAEYNEQFF. DNA of the CDR3: TGTGCCAGCAGCTTAGCCCTAGCGGAGTACAATGAGCAGTTCTTC.

This clonotype was detected only a few times. The rearrangement uses TRBV10-3 and TRBJ2-5; D remains unclear. Germline CDR1 ENHRY, CDR2 SYGVKD. V was clipped by 8 bases and J by 2 bases, with 12 bases between them. There are 13 residues in the CDR3. This CDR3 is CAIANSQQETQYF. Written as DNA, the CDR3 is TGTGCCATCGCGAACAGCCAGCAAGAGACCCAGTACTTC.

The chain links TRBV6-2 or TRBV6-3 to TRBJ1-1; TRBD1 agrees at 10 bases. The CDR3 has 14 residues. V lost 6 bases and J lost 6; bases outside the gene matches: 7. CDR1 is MNHEY and CDR2 is SVGEGT in the germline V gene. The CDR3 DNA sequence: TGTGCCAGCAGCTCCGGACAGGGGGTGGCTGAAGCTTTCTTT. Its translation is CASSSGQGVAEAFF.